This TCR beta chain was captured by sequencing in a study of OX40 agonist ivuxolimab in advanced cancers. Study at large: The patients got ivuxolimab, which is an agonistic anti-OX40 (CD134) antibody. The study enrolled dose-escalation patients with hepatocellular carcinoma, melanoma, renal cell or head and neck cancer. At around 81% male, the cohort had a mean age of around 56 years, ranging from roughly 20 to 79.

The data were produced by immunoSEQ multiplex PCR, yet TCRdb's version contains in-frame clones alone and is incomplete. In the table there are tens of thousands of clones, around 83% of which are singletons. Exclusion applied to patients with autoimmune disease history or systemic immunosuppression. Germline V gene sequence: CDR1 SQVTM, CDR2 ANQGSEA. The V segment lost 3 bases and the J segment 7 bases; nucleotides outside the gene matches: 9. The CDR3 runs to 14 residues. This receptor was identified in an adult with an advanced solid tumor such as melanoma, head and neck, liver or kidney cancer. The sample was CD4+ or CD8+ T cells sorted from blood, taken in a trial of the OX40 agonist ivuxolimab. The chain joins TRBV29-1 to TRBJ2-5; 9 bases are shared with TRBD2. This CDR3 reads CSVDIAGAPGTQYF. CDR3 DNA sequence: TGCAGCGTTGATATAGCGGGAGCCCCGGGGACCCAGTACTTC.